The following is a T cell receptor beta chain sequence with its context. Its target antigen remains unknown. No qualities accompany the bases; no much larger clone lies one base away. From the cysteine through the phenylalanine, the CDR3 covers 17 amino acids. The CDR3 DNA has 51 bases and is translated from base 1. The germline V gene yields SGDLS for CDR1 and YYNGEE for CDR2. V has 4 bases trimmed and J has 1 base trimmed; junction bases matching no gene number 13. Library prep was done by 5' RACE. This sample was sequenced with an Illumina HiSeq 2500. A second roughly 7 to 11 cycle PCR used a sample-barcoded 5' primer and a J-beta primer mix. Each TCR beta cDNA molecule received a unique molecular identifier from a template-switch 5' adaptor carrying 12 random nucleotides. Each sample yielded at least 2.5 million CDR3-containing paired-end reads. All of the RNA was converted into first-strand cDNA using the Mint cDNA synthesis kit, with a TRBC-specific oligonucleotide serving as the primer. After uracil-DNA glycosylase treatment, a first 18-cycle PCR used universal primers M1SS and BC2_uni_R on all cDNA. The paper's processing steps were these. Normalization of each sample was performed by random selection of 1 million high-quality reads, each carrying a distinct molecular identifier. Reads sharing molecular identifiers were discarded rather than binned into consensus sequences. MiTCR, run with a Q25 quality threshold and the strictest error-elimination algorithm, handled CDR3 identification, clonotype clustering and error correction. A nonparametric unseen species model with Euler transformation was used to estimate a lower bound on total TCR beta diversity. TCRdb trimmed the raw reads at Q25, called clones with MiXCR and kept productive beta chains. Rows are unified per CDR3 protein, each entry keeping the most common DNA and genes. Here the V and J calls rest on TCRdb's processing, not on the authors' analysis. Recorded for this sample are around 1.5 million distinct CDR3 sequences; around 39% of them occurred a single time. Roughly 8.2% of the sample belongs to the ten largest clones.

The approximately 40 donors, aged about 6 to 95 years, were systemically healthy Caucasian individuals from Russia. Ten milliliters of peripheral blood were drawn from each donor into EDTA-treated Vacutainer tubes. Ficoll-Paque density-gradient centrifugation was used to isolate PBMCs, with at least 6.5 million per sample. Trizol reagent was used to extract total RNA from PBMCs, with at least 5.5 micrograms per sample. The percentages of naive CD45RAhigh/CD27high T cells were determined by flow cytometry on a PBMC aliquot from every donor. This sample is part of a study of blood T cells in healthy people across ages (dated by TCRdb to the mid-2010s). Some background on the complete study: Template switching captured roughly one uniquely barcoded TCR beta cDNA molecule per two T cells in model experiments. Age-related changes in TCR beta repertoire diversity were measured in the study by deep sequencing normalized with unique cDNA molecular identifiers. The donors were divided into four age groups: young (average around 17 years), middle-aged (about 41), aged (approximately 62) and long-lived (roughly 82). Donors of different ages were randomly distributed across sequencing lanes to avoid experimental bias. Using the same blood draw, the study looked at two additional independent replicas of 1 million unique cDNA reads for two donors, one aged 18 to 30 and the other aged 80 or older.

Overall study outcomes, separate from this receptor: Estimates of total diversity from one million sequenced T cells were regarded as lower bounds and underestimates. Conclusive comparison of naive and antigen-experienced compartments was prevented by the profiling of bulk unsorted PBMCs. Because donor CMV infection status was unknown, age-related changes in expanded clonotypes were potentially confounded. The long-lived group showed more naive CD4+ T cells, fewer expanded clones and increased TCR diversity than the aged group, suggesting age selection. As age increased, observed TCR beta diversity per million T cells dropped in a roughly linear way, and a significant reduction was already evident by age 40. A strong correlation was found between observed TCR beta diversity and the percentage of naive T cells measured by flow cytometry.

Rearrangement joined TRBV9 to TRBJ1-1, with 7 bases matching TRBD1. The sequence came from a woman aged 18-29 years in good health. Sequencing was carried out using blood. At the DNA level, the sequence is TGTGCCAGCAGCCCCCCCCAGGGGGGAGGGAGGAACACTGAAGCTTTCTTT. The encoded protein is CASSPPQGGGRNTEAFF.